Presented here are 8 T cell receptor beta chains from one specimen sequenced in a study of CD8+CD57+ T cells in acquired aplastic anemia. The use of genomic DNA as template underpinned the TCR beta VDJ and CDR3 profiling. Using its own MiXCR run on the reads, TCRdb lists one record per CDR3 protein. The repertoire holds approximately 270,000 distinct CDR3 sequences, with roughly half as singletons. Sequencing was performed on sorted CD4+, CD8+, or CD8+CD57+ T cells (not recorded which) from PBMCs. These receptors all come from a human donor with severe aplastic anemia or a healthy control (not recorded which).

This clonotype showed up many times. The chain recombines TRBV11-2 with TRBJ1-4; D gene uncertain. The germline gives CDR1 SGHAT, CDR2 FQNNGV. V lost 5 bases, J lost 8 bases, and 18 bases lay in between. The CDR3 length is 15 residues. The CDR3, as DNA: TGTGCCAGCAGCCAGACCCTGACTAGTGGAGAAAAACTGTTTTTT. Amino acids: CASSQTLTSGEKLFF. Filled out from reference TRBV11-2 and TRBJ1-4, the complete variable domain reads EAGVAQSPRYKIIEKRQSVAFWCNPISGHATLYWYQQILGQGPKLLIQFQNNGVVDDSQLPKDRFSAERLKGVDSTLKIQPAKLEDSAVYLCASSQTLTSGEKLFFGSGTQLSVL.

The CDR3 DNA sequence: TGTGCCAGCAGTGACCCGGGACAGGGAGGCCTCGAGCAGTACTTC. Protein: CASSDPGQGGLEQYF. The V and J genes are TRBV12-3 or TRBV12-4 and TRBJ2-7; 9 bases are shared with TRBD1. V lost 5 bases and J lost 6; bases outside the gene matches: 11. The CDR3 loop spans 15 amino acids.

Remarks on this clonotype: In this CDR3 the conserved last residue, phenylalanine or tryptophan, is missing, so a read error is likely. The chain employs TRBV20-1 and TRBJ1-6; D remains unclear. The ends were cut back, 3 bases at V and 5 bases at J, with 11 bases in the middle. This CDR3 contains 14 residues. The V gene's germline CDR1 is DFQATT and CDR2 SNEGSKA (reference sequence). CDR3 DNA: TGCAGTGCTAGCGAGCTGTTCAATAATTCACCCCTCCACTGT. This sequence encodes CSASELFNNSPLHC.

V usage is TRBV7-9 and J usage is TRBJ1-2; D may be TRBD1 (6 bases). Germline values: CDR1 SEHNR, CDR2 FQNEAQ (reference sequence). V dropped 4 bases and J dropped 6 bases, with 24 bases sitting between them. This CDR3 is 17 amino acids long. The CDR3 protein is CASSSAGHQGMVNGYTF. CDR3 bases: TGTGCCAGCAGCTCCGCGGGCCACCAGGGGATGGTGAATGGCTACACCTTC.

This chain uses TRBV11-2 with TRBJ2-1; D unclear. The CDR3 runs to 15 residues. CDR1 and CDR2 from the germline V gene are SGHAT and FQNNGV. V lost 5 bases and J 8 bases, leaving 19 bases between the germline ends. CDR3 protein: CASSRTLGNRYEQFF. The CDR3 DNA follows: TGTGCCAGCAGCCGCACCCTAGGGAATAGGTATGAGCAGTTCTTC.

V is TRBV24-1 and J is TRBJ2-3; 7 bases line up with TRBD2. The CDR3 loop spans 11 amino acids. The germline gives CDR1 KGHDR, CDR2 SFDVKD. CDR3 region: CAAGGLDTQYF. The CDR3 nucleotides are TGTGCGGCCGGGGGGTTGGATACGCAGTATTTT.

The V call is TRBV24-1, the J call TRBJ1-6, with 7 bases that match TRBD1. This CDR3 region has 14 residues. The J segment lost 9 bases and the V segment lost 4 bases, leaving 5 bases of the junction unmatched. Germline CDR1 is KGHDR and CDR2 is SFDVKD. The CDR3 DNA follows: TGTGCCACCAGTGAGACAGGGAGAGCTTCACCCCTCCACTTT. Amino acids: CATSETGRASPLHF.

The rearrangement links TRBV7-8 to TRBJ2-1, with no clear D. Germline CDR1 SGHVS, CDR2 FQNEAQ. This CDR3 region has 17 residues. V was clipped by 1 base and J by 0 bases, with 13 bases between them. The CDR3 here is CASSLGPARSSYNEQFF. The CDR3 DNA sequence: TGTGCCAGCAGCTTAGGTCCAGCGCGTAGCTCCTACAATGAGCAGTTCTTC.